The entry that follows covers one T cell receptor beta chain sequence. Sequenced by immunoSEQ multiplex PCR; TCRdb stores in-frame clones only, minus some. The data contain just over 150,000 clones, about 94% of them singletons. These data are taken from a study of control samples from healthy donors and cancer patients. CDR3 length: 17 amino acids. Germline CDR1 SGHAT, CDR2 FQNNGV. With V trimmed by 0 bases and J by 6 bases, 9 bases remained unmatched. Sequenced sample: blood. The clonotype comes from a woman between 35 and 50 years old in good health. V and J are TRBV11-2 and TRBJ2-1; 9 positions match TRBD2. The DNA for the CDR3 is TGTGCCAGCAGCTTAGAGGGGGTAGCGGGAGCTGGCAATGAGCAGTTCTTC. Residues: CASSLEGVAGAGNEQFF.